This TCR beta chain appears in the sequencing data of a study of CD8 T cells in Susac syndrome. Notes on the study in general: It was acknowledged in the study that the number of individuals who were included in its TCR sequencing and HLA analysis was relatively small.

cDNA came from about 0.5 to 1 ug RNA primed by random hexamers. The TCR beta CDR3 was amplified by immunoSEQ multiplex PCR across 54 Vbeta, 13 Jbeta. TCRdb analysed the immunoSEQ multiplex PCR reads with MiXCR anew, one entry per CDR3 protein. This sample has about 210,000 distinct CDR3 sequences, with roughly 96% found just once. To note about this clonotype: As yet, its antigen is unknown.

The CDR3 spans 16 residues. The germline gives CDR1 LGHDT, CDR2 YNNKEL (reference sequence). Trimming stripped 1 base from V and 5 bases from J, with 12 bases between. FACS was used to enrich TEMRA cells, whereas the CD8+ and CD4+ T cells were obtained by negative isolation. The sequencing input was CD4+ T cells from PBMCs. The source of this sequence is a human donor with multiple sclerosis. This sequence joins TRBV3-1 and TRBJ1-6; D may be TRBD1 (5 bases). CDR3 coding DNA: TGTGCCAGCAGCCAAGTGGGGCAGACGAATAATTCACCCCTCCACTTT. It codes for CASSQVGQTNNSPLHF.